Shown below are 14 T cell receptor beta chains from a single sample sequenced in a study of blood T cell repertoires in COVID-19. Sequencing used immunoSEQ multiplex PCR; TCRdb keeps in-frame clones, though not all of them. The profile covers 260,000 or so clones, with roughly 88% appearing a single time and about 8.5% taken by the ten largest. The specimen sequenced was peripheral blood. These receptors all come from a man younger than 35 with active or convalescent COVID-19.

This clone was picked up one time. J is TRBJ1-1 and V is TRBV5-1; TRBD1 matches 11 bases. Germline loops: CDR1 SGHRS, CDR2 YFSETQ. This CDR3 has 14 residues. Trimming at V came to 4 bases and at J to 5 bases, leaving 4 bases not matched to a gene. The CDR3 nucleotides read TGCGCCAGCAGCCCGGGGACAGGGGGTACTGAAGCTTTCTTT. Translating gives CASSPGTGGTEAFF. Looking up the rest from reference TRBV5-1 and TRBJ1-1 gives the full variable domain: KAGVTQTPRYLIKTRGQQVTLSCSPISGHRSVSWYQQTPGQGLQFLFEYFSETQRNKGNFPGRFSGRQFSNSRSEMNVSTLELGDSALYLCASSPGTGGTEAFFGQGTRLTVV.

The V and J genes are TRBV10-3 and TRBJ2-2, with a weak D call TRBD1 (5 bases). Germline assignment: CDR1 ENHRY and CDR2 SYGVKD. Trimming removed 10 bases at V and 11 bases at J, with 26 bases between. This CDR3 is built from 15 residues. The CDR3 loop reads CATQARAGTTVELFF. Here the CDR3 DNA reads TGTGCCACCCAGGCCAGGGCTGGCACTACTGTCGAGCTGTTTTTT.

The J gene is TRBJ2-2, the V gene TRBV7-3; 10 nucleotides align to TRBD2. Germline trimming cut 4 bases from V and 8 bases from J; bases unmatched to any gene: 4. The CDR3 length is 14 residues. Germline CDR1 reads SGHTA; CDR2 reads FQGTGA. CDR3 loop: CASSSPSGGGELFF. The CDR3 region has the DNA TGTGCCAGCAGCTCACCTAGCGGGGGTGGGGAGCTGTTTTTT.

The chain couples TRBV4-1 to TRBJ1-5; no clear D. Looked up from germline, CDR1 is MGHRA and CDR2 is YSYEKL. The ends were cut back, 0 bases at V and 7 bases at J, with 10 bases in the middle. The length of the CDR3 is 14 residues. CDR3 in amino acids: CASSQDLELQPQHF. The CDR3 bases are TGCGCCAGCAGCCAAGATCTCGAGTTGCAGCCCCAGCATTTT.

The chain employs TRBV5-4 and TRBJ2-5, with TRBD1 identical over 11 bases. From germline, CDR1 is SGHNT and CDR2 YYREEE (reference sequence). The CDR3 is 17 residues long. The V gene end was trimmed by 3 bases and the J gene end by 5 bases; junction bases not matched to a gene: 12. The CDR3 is CASSSSRTGGFGETQYF. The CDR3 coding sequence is TGTGCCAGCAGCTCATCACGGACAGGGGGCTTCGGGGAGACCCAGTACTTC. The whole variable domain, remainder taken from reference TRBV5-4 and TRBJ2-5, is ETGVTQSPTHLIKTRGQQVTLRCSSQSGHNTVSWYQQALGQGPQFIFQYYREEENGRGNFPPRFSGLQFPNYSSELNVNALELDDSALYLCASSSSRTGGFGETQYFGPGTRLLVL.

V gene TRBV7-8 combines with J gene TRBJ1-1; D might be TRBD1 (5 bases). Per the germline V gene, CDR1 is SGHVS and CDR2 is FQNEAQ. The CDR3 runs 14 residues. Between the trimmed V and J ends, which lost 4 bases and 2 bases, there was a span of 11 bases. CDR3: CASSSVQENTEAFF. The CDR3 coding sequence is TGTGCCAGCAGCTCAGTACAGGAAAACACTGAAGCTTTCTTT. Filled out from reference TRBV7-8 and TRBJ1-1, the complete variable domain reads GAGVSQSPRYKVAKRGQDVALRCDPISGHVSLFWYQQALGQGPEFLTYFQNEAQLDKSGLPSDRFFAERPEGSVSTLKIQRTQQEDSAVYLCASSSVQENTEAFFGQGTRLTVV.

The CDR3 is CASSEGLGLPQHF. The CDR3 DNA is TGTGCCAGCAGTGAGGGGCTGGGATTACCCCAGCATTTT. The chain employs TRBV6-4 and TRBJ1-5, with D perhaps TRBD1 (5 bases). The CDR3 loop spans 13 amino acids. The V gene lost 3 bases and the J gene lost 10 bases, with 13 bases spanning the gap. From germline, CDR1 is MRHNA and CDR2 SNTAGT.

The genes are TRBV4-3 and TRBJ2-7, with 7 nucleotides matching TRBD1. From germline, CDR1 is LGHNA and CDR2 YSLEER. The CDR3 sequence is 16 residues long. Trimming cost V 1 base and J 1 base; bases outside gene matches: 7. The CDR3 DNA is TGCGCCAGCAGCCAAGGTCGGGACAGCTTTTCCTACGAGCAGTACTTC. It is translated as CASSQGRDSFSYEQYF.

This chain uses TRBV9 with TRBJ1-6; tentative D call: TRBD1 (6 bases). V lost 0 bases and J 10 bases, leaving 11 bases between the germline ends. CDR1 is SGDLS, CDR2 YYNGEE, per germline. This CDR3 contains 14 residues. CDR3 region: CASSVGGLGSPLHF. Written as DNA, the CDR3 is TGTGCCAGCAGCGTAGGGGGGCTCGGATCACCCCTCCACTTT.

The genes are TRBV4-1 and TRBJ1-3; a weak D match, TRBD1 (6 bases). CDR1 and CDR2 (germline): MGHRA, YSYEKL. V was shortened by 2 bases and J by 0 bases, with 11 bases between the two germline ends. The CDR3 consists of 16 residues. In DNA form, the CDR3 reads TGCGCCAGCAGCCAACCGGGACAAGTCTCTGGAAACACCATATATTTT. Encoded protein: CASSQPGQVSGNTIYF.

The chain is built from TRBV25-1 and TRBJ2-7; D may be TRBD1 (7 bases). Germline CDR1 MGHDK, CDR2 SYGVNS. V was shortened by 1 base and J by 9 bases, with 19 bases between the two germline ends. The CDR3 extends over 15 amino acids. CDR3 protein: CASSEWAGGPDLQYF. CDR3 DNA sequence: TGTGCCAGCAGTGAATGGGCAGGGGGGCCAGATTTGCAGTACTTC.

CDR3 sequence reads: CASSQDRGWAAEYF. As DNA, the CDR3 is TGTGCCAGCAGCCAAGATAGGGGGTGGGCTGCAGAGTACTTC. This chain links TRBV3-1 (or the pseudogene TRBV3-2) with TRBJ2-5; possibly TRBD1 for D (6 bases). V was shortened by 0 bases and J by 12 bases, with 17 bases between the two germline ends. The germline CDR1 and CDR2 sequences are LGHDT and YNNKEL (reference sequence). This CDR3 region has 14 residues.

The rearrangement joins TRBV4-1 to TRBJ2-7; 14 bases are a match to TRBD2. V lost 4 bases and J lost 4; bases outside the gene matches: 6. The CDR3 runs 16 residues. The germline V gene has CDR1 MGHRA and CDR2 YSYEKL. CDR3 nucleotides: TGCGCCAGCAGCCCCCCGACTAGCGGGGGGGGGTACGAGCAGTACTTC. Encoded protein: CASSPPTSGGGYEQYF.

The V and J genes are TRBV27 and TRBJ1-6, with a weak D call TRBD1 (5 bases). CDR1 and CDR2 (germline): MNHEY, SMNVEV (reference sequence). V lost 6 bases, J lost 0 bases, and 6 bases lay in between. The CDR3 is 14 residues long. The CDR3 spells CASRGGSYNSPLHF. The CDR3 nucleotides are TGTGCCAGCAGGGGGGGCTCCTATAATTCACCCCTCCACTTT.